This T cell receptor beta chain was identified during a study of beta chain features in type 1 diabetes. Turning to the study itself: Analysis included over 100,000,000 sorted cells drawn from all samples. Findings and caveats of the study: Among patients with Type 1 diabetes, TCRB CDR3s were moderately but significantly shorter in every one of the four CD4+ subsets. Patients' naive, central memory and regulatory TCRB repertoires appeared more alike than those of healthy donors.

The isolated RNA, all of it, was reverse transcribed, so expressed TCRB transcripts were what got sequenced. Using immunoSEQ multiplex PCR, the repertoire was profiled, and TCRdb retains in-frame clones only, with some absent. Among some 40,000 clones listed, about 52% were seen once. Trimming removed 5 bases from V and 3 bases from J; junction bases left unmatched: 4. In germline, CDR1 is SEHNR, CDR2 FQNEAQ (reference sequence). The CDR3 extends over 14 amino acids. As for this clone: The antigen is not known.

The sample comprised central memory CD4+ T cells from blood. The TCR comes from a woman younger than 30 in good health. The rearrangement uses TRBV7-9 and TRBJ1-5; TRBD1 matches 7 bases. The CDR3 spells CASSRGTDNQPQHF. CDR3 nucleotides: TGTGCCAGCAGCCGAGGGACAGACAATCAGCCCCAGCATTTT.